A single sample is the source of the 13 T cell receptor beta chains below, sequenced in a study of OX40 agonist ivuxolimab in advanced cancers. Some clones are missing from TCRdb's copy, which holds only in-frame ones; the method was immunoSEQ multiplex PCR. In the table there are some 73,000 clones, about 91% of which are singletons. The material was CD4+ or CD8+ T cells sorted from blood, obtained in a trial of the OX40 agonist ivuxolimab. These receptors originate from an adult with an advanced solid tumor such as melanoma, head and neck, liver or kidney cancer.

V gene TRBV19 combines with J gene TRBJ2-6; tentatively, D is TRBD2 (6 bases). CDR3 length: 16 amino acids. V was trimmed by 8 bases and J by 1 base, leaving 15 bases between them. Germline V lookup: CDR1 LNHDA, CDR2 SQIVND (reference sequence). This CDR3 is CASLGFAGSGANVLTF. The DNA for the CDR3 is TGTGCCAGTCTGGGTTTCGCGGGGTCTGGGGCCAACGTCCTGACTTTC.

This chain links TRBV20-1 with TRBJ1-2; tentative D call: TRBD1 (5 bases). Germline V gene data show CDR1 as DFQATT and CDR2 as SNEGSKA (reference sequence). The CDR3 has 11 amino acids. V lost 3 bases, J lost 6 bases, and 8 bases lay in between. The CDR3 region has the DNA TGCAGTGCTAGTACGGGGGATGGCTACACCTTC. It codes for CSASTGDGYTF.

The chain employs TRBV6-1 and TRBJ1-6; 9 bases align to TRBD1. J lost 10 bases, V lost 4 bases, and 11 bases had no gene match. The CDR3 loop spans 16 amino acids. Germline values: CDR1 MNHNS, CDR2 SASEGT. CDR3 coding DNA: TGTGCCAGCAGTGCTACCCGGGACAGGGTCGGGTCACCCCTCCACTTT. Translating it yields CASSATRDRVGSPLHF.

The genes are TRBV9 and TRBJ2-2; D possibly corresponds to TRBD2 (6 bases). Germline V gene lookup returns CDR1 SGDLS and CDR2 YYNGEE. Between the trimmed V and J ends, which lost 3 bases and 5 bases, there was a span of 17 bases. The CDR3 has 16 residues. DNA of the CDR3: TGTGCCAGCAGCGGCCGTCTAGCGTCTGTGACCGGGGAGCTGTTTTTT. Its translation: CASSGRLASVTGELFF.

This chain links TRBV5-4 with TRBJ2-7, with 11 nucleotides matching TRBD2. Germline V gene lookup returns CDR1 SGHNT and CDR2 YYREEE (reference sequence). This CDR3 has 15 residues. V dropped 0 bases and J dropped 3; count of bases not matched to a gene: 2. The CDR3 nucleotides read TGTGCCAGCAGCTTGGGGACTAGCGGGTTCTACGAGCAGTACTTC. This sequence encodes CASSLGTSGFYEQYF.

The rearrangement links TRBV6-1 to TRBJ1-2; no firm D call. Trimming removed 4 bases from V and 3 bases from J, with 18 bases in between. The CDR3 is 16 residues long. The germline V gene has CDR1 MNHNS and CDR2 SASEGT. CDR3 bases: TGTGCCAGCAGTGTACCCCCCCGGAAGGACGACTATGGCTACACCTTC. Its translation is CASSVPPRKDDYGYTF.

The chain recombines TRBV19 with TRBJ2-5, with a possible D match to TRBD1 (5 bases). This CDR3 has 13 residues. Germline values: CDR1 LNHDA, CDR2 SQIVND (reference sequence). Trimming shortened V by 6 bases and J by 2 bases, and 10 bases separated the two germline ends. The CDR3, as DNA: TGTGCCAGTAGGGGCAGGGCGCAAGAGACCCAGTACTTC. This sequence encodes CASRGRAQETQYF.

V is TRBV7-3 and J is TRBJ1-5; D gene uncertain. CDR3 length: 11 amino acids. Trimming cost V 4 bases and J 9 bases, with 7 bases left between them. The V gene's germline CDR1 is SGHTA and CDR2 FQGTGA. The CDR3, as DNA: TGTGCCAGCAGCTCCCCCCGGCCCCAGCATTTT. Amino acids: CASSSPRPQHF.

The CDR3 loop is CASSSGQGAYGYTF. The CDR3 DNA follows: TGTGCCAGCAGCTCAGGACAGGGGGCGTATGGCTACACCTTC. The chain couples TRBV7-2 to TRBJ1-2; 11 bases agree with TRBD1. The CDR3 is 14 amino acids. CDR1 SGHTA and CDR2 FQGNSA come from the germline V gene. J lost 5 bases, V lost 4 bases, and 3 bases had no gene match.

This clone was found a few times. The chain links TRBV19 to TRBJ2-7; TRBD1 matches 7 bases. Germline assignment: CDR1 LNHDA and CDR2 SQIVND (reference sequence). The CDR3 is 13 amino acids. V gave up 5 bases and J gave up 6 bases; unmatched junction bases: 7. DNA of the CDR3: TGTGCCAGTAGTGAACAGGGGAATAGCGAGCAGTACTTC. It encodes CASSEQGNSEQYF.

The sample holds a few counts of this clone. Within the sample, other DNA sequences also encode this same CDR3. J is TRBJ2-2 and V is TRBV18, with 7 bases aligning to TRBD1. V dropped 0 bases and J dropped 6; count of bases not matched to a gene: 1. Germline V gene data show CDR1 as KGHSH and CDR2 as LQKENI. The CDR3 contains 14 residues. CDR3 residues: CASSPPGTAGELFF. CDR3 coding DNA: TGTGCCAGCTCACCACCCGGGACAGCCGGGGAGCTGTTTTTT.

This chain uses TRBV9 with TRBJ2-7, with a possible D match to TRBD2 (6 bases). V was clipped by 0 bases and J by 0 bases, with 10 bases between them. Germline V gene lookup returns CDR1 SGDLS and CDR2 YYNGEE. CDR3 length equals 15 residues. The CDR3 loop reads CASSVGEAISYEQYF. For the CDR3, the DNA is TGTGCCAGCAGCGTAGGGGAGGCGATCTCCTACGAGCAGTACTTC.

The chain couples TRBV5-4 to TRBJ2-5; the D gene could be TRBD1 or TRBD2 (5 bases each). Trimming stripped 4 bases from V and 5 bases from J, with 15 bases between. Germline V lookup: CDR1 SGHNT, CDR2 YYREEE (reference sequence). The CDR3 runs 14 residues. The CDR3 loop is CASSPTGKGETQYF. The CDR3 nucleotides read TGTGCCAGCAGCCCAACGGGGAAGGGGGAGACCCAGTACTTC.